The 28 T cell receptor beta chains presented below share a single source sample, sequenced in a study of blood T cell repertoires in COVID-19. TCRdb keeps only in-frame clones here, not all; method: immunoSEQ multiplex PCR. The repertoire has under 200,000 clones, about 82% of them found once; the top ten carry 4.5% to 6.5%. The sample taken for sequencing was peripheral blood. The receptors stem from a woman aged 25-40 years with acute or convalescent COVID-19.

The chain employs TRBV9 and TRBJ1-3; D gene uncertain. CDR3 size: 17 residues. From germline, CDR1 is SGDLS and CDR2 YYNGEE. V was shortened by 0 bases and J by 0 bases, with 13 bases between the two germline ends. CDR3 coding DNA: TGTGCCAGCAGCGTAGGAGGGTTATCTGGCTCTGGAAACACCATATATTTT. It is translated as CASSVGGLSGSGNTIYF.

The chain is built from TRBV7-6 and TRBJ2-1; 13 nucleotides match TRBD2. The CDR3 is made up of 16 amino acids. The V gene end was trimmed by 1 base and the J gene end by 7 bases; junction bases not matched to a gene: 4. CDR1 and CDR2 from the germline V gene are SGHVS and FNYEAQ. CDR3 amino acids: CASSLGGLAGKNEQFF. The CDR3 coding sequence is TGTGCCAGCAGCTTAGGGGGACTAGCGGGGAAAAATGAGCAGTTCTTC.

The rearrangement links TRBV6-2 or TRBV6-3 to TRBJ2-3; weak D call: TRBD2 (6 bases). V was cut by 6 bases and J by 1 base, with 23 bases left in between. Looked up from germline, CDR1 is MNHEY and CDR2 is SVGEGT. The CDR3 has 18 amino acids. The CDR3 sequence is CASSLVPYGGEGTDTQYF. The CDR3 bases are TGTGCCAGCAGCCTGGTTCCATACGGGGGTGAGGGCACAGATACGCAGTATTTT.

This chain links TRBV11-2 with TRBJ2-7; tentatively, D is TRBD1 (6 bases). Trimming took 5 bases from V and 5 from J, leaving 16 bases between them. Germline CDR1 SGHAT, CDR2 FQNNGV. CDR3 length: 14 amino acids. The CDR3 is CASSGAAGVHEQYF. Here the CDR3 DNA reads TGTGCCAGCAGCGGGGCGGCAGGGGTCCACGAGCAGTACTTC.

The chain uses TRBV9 and TRBJ1-3; D gene uncertain. The CDR3 has 18 amino acids. The germline gives CDR1 SGDLS, CDR2 YYNGEE. Trimming removed 0 bases at V and 3 bases at J, with 19 bases between. CDR3 residues: CASSVVGTDATFGNTIYF. The CDR3 DNA sequence: TGTGCCAGCAGCGTAGTAGGCACAGACGCCACCTTTGGAAACACCATATATTTT. Variable domain in full (rest from reference TRBV9 and TRBJ1-3): DSGVTQTPKHLITATGQRVTLRCSPRSGDLSVYWYQQSLDQGLQFLIQYYNGEERAKGNILERFSAQQFPDLHSELNLSSLELGDSALYFCASSVVGTDATFGNTIYFGEGSWLTVV.

The CDR3 nucleotides are TGTGCCACCAGCAGAGGAGGACAGGGGATGAAGAACACTGAAGCTTTCTTT. As protein: CATSRGGQGMKNTEAFF. V is TRBV15 and J is TRBJ1-1, with TRBD1 identical over 9 bases. The CDR3 loop spans 17 amino acids. CDR1 LNHNV and CDR2 YYDKDF come from the germline V gene (reference sequence). Trimming took 1 base from V and 1 from J; bases not matched to a gene: 7.

The chain combines TRBV25-1 with TRBJ1-3; D possibly corresponds to TRBD1 (5 bases). There are 14 residues in the CDR3. Germline V gene lookup returns CDR1 MGHDK and CDR2 SYGVNS. With 7 bases removed from V and 0 bases from J, the gap between germline ends came to 10 bases. DNA of the CDR3: TGTGCCAGCATGGGGGGGGGCTCTGGAAACACCATATATTTT. Translated: CASMGGGSGNTIYF.

The chain recombines TRBV6-5 with TRBJ1-2, with 10 bases lining up with TRBD1. The V gene end was trimmed by 6 bases and the J gene end by 8 bases; junction bases not matched to a gene: 6. This CDR3 contains 13 residues. CDR1 MNHEY and CDR2 SVGAGI come from the germline V gene. CDR3 protein: CASSPDRGQGYTF. CDR3 sequence (DNA): TGTGCCAGCAGCCCCGACAGGGGGCAGGGCTACACCTTC.

This chain joins TRBV7-2 and TRBJ2-3; TRBD1 aligns across 11 bases. This CDR3 contains 15 residues. V lost 5 bases and J lost 4; bases outside the gene matches: 5. Germline V lookup: CDR1 SGHTA, CDR2 FQGNSA. The CDR3 loop reads CASSRDRGKADTQYF. The CDR3, as DNA: TGTGCCAGCAGCAGGGACAGGGGGAAAGCAGATACGCAGTATTTT.

The genes are TRBV28 and TRBJ2-7, with TRBD1 as a possible D gene (5 bases). Germline CDR1 reads MDHEN; CDR2 reads SYDVKM. The CDR3 has 12 amino acids. Trimming removed 6 bases from V and 5 bases from J, with 11 bases in between. Here the CDR3 reads CASSQGFHEQYF. For the CDR3, the DNA is TGTGCCAGCAGCCAGGGTTTCCACGAGCAGTACTTC.

The genes are TRBV7-6 and TRBJ2-5, with D maybe TRBD1 (6 bases). CDR3 length: 14 residues. Germline assignment: CDR1 SGHVS and CDR2 FNYEAQ. V lost 4 bases, J lost 0 bases, and 9 bases lay in between. CDR3: CASSSGTHQETQYF. The DNA of the CDR3 is TGTGCCAGCAGCTCAGGGACACACCAAGAGACCCAGTACTTC. Full variable domain (outside the CDR3, taken from reference TRBV7-6 and TRBJ2-5): GAGVSQSPRYKVTKRGQDVALRCDPISGHVSLYWYRQALGQGPEFLTYFNYEAQQDKSGLPNDRFSAERPEGSISTLTIQRTEQRDSAMYRCASSSGTHQETQYFGPGTRLLVL.

The chain joins TRBV7-8 to TRBJ1-3, with D unclear. V lost 2 bases and J 1 base, leaving 6 bases between the germline ends. The germline V gene encodes CDR1 SGHVS and CDR2 FQNEAQ. CDR3 length: 14 residues. CDR3 loop: CASSLQASGNTIYF. CDR3 nucleotide sequence: TGTGCCAGCAGCTTACAGGCTTCTGGAAACACCATATATTTT. Drawing the rest from reference TRBV7-8 and TRBJ1-3, the complete variable domain is GAGVSQSPRYKVAKRGQDVALRCDPISGHVSLFWYQQALGQGPEFLTYFQNEAQLDKSGLPSDRFFAERPEGSVSTLKIQRTQQEDSAVYLCASSLQASGNTIYFGEGSWLTVV.

This rearrangement joins TRBV3-1 (or the pseudogene TRBV3-2) to TRBJ2-4; 7 bases are a match to TRBD1. CDR1 is LGHDT, CDR2 YNNKEL, per germline (reference sequence). Germline trimming cut 3 bases from V and 12 bases from J; bases unmatched to any gene: 11. This CDR3 is 14 amino acids long. CDR3 region: CASSQTRTGVSQYF. The CDR3 DNA follows: TGTGCCAGCAGCCAGACCAGGACAGGTGTGTCTCAGTACTTC.

This clone was seen more than once but under ten times. This rearrangement joins TRBV19 to TRBJ2-1, with 8 bases lining up with TRBD1. The CDR3 extends over 15 amino acids. Germline V CDR1 and CDR2: LNHDA, SQIVND (reference sequence). V lost 6 bases, J lost 4 bases, and 8 bases stayed unmatched. CDR3 residues: CASRTTGTGYNEQFF. The CDR3 bases are TGTGCCAGTAGAACGACCGGGACAGGTTACAATGAGCAGTTCTTC.

V and J are TRBV6-5 and TRBJ2-5; perhaps TRBD2 as D (5 bases). Trimming removed 4 bases from V and 5 bases from J, with 14 bases in between. CDR1 MNHEY and CDR2 SVGAGI come from the germline V gene. The CDR3 is 14 residues long. CDR3 coding DNA: TGTGCCAGCAGTTCCCTCCCACGGAGGGAGACCCAGTACTTC. Translating it yields CASSSLPRRETQYF.

The chain links TRBV9 to TRBJ2-2; D not certain. Germline values: CDR1 SGDLS, CDR2 YYNGEE. This CDR3 has 17 amino acids. Trimming shortened V by 3 bases and J by 3 bases, and 18 bases separated the two germline ends. CDR3 residues: CASSAPGRKTDTGELFF. The CDR3 nucleotides read TGTGCCAGCAGCGCTCCGGGTCGGAAGACGGACACCGGGGAGCTGTTTTTT.

The gene calls are TRBV6-4 and TRBJ2-7; the match to TRBD2 covers 8 bases. Germline CDR1 MRHNA, CDR2 SNTAGT. Trimming removed 5 bases from V and 2 bases from J; junction bases left unmatched: 8. The CDR3 contains 15 residues. The CDR3 reads CASSQGGGLAYEQYF. The CDR3 nucleotides are TGTGCCAGCAGTCAAGGCGGGGGGCTCGCCTACGAGCAGTACTTC.

V gene TRBV6-1 combines with J gene TRBJ2-1; 10 bases are a match to TRBD2. Losses at the gene ends were 7 bases for V and 0 bases for J; bases not matched to a gene: 3. CDR1 and CDR2 from the germline V gene are MNHNS and SASEGT. This CDR3 is built from 15 residues. The CDR3 coding sequence is TGTGCCAGCACCGGACTAGCGGACTCCTACAATGAGCAGTTCTTC. Its translation is CASTGLADSYNEQFF.

This rearrangement joins TRBV19 to TRBJ1-2; 8 bases agree with TRBD1. Germline V CDR1 and CDR2: LNHDA, SQIVND (reference sequence). This CDR3 is built from 17 residues. J was trimmed by 4 bases and V by 6 bases; bases with no gene match: 16. This CDR3 is CASSTGGTGPRGYGYTF. The CDR3 DNA is TGTGCCAGTAGCACCGGAGGGACAGGCCCCAGGGGCTATGGCTACACCTTC.

The V call is TRBV27, the J call TRBJ1-1; tentatively, D is TRBD1 (5 bases). The CDR3 spans 13 residues. Germline V gives CDR1 MNHEY, CDR2 SMNVEV (reference sequence). The V gene lost 8 bases and the J gene lost 4 bases, with 14 bases spanning the gap. CDR3 sequence: CASWDSIFTEAFF. DNA for the CDR3: TGTGCCAGCTGGGACTCAATCTTCACTGAAGCTTTCTTT.

This chain links TRBV21-1 with TRBJ1-2; TRBD1, the D gene given by the table, was not confirmed from the DNA. TRBV21-1 is flagged as a pseudogene. This CDR3 comprises 15 residues. The CDR3 sequence: CASSKVWGQGYGYTF. The CDR3 DNA reads TGTGCCAGCAGCAAAGTCTGGGGACAGGGTTATGGCTACACCTTC.

V gene TRBV5-8 combines with J gene TRBJ2-3; the match to TRBD1 covers 11 bases. The CDR3 runs 16 residues. CDR1 is SGHTS and CDR2 is YDEGEE in the germline V gene. J was trimmed by 2 bases and V by 7 bases; bases with no gene match: 9. CDR3 in amino acids: CASGEGQGASTDTQYF. In DNA form, the CDR3 reads TGTGCCAGCGGGGAAGGACAGGGGGCGTCCACAGATACGCAGTATTTT.

The V and J genes are TRBV30 and TRBJ1-6, with 9 bases aligning to TRBD1. The CDR3 sequence is 14 residues long. In germline, CDR1 is GTSNPN, CDR2 SVGIG (reference sequence). V lost 3 bases, J lost 10 bases, and 7 bases stayed unmatched. The CDR3 DNA reads as TGTGCCTGGAGATGGGACAGGGTGAAATCACCCCTCCACTTT. Encoded protein: CAWRWDRVKSPLHF.

The gene calls are TRBV7-2 and TRBJ2-7; D is undetermined. The V gene lost 1 base and the J gene lost 4 bases, with 14 bases spanning the gap. The length of the CDR3 is 15 residues. The V gene's germline CDR1 is SGHTA and CDR2 FQGNSA. The DNA of the CDR3 is TGTGCCAGCAGCTTAGTGGCCCGCAGTACATACGAGCAGTACTTC. Its protein product is CASSLVARSTYEQYF.

The rearrangement links TRBV18 to TRBJ2-3; D ambiguous. The CDR3 totals 15 residues. Deletions cut 6 bases from V and 0 bases from J, with 13 bases between. Germline CDR1 KGHSH, CDR2 LQKENI. The CDR3 here is CASSVTAPSTDTQYF. The CDR3 DNA is TGTGCCAGCTCGGTGACTGCCCCTAGCACAGATACGCAGTATTTT.

The chain couples TRBV12-3 or TRBV12-4 to TRBJ2-2; D gene ambiguous. The CDR3 runs to 13 residues. V was clipped by 0 bases and J by 7 bases, with 6 bases between them. The CDR3 is CASSLARVGELFF. The CDR3, as DNA: TGTGCCAGCAGTTTAGCGCGCGTCGGGGAGCTGTTTTTT.

DNA for the CDR3: TGTGCCAGCAGCACCCGACAGGGGGACTACGAGCAGTACTTC. Translation: CASSTRQGDYEQYF. The genes are TRBV7-2 and TRBJ2-7, with 9 positions matching TRBD1. There are 14 residues in the CDR3. V was clipped by 5 bases and J by 3 bases; unmatched bases: 5. Germline CDR1 reads SGHTA; CDR2 reads FQGNSA.

V is TRBV7-9 and J is TRBJ1-2; D is undetermined. Germline V gene lookup returns CDR1 SEHNR and CDR2 FQNEAQ (reference sequence). This CDR3 comprises 13 residues. Trimming took off 5 bases at V and 8 bases at J, with 15 bases between the two ends. The CDR3 DNA sequence: TGTGCCAGCAGCCCCCCCCCGAGGGTGGGCTACACCTTC. This codes for CASSPPPRVGYTF.